The sequence of this T cell receptor (beta chain) was determined in a study of identical twins. Study outcomes and limitations: Researchers reported excess low generation probability among twin-shared out-of-frame alpha sequences. A cross-sectional statistical analysis, not follow-up of the same donors, supported the conclusions.

This clonotype occurred many times. Its specificity is not known. This CDR3 contains 13 residues. V lost 4 bases to trimming and J lost 5 bases, with 10 bases between them. Germline CDR1 SGHTS, CDR2 YDEGEE. TCRdb called the 5' RACE reads again in MiXCR, with one record for every CDR3 protein. This sample carries approximately 210,000 distinct CDR3 sequences, approximately 7.1% of them seen once, and the ten largest clones take roughly 15%. These data were also reused for a study on T cells expressing NK-cell markers. That study reports: One of eight sequenced donors was HCMV-seronegative; the other seven were seropositive. Dominance of the CD3+CD56-NKG2C+ fraction by these clonotypes also held in four donors.

The receptor was isolated from a woman under 30 in good health. Sequencing was done on a sample of CD8+ T cells sorted from blood. The chain combines TRBV5-8 with TRBJ1-5; TRBD1 might be the D (5 bases). The CDR3 DNA reads TGTGCCAGCAGCACCGGGGGACATCAGCCCCAGCATTTT. Encoded protein: CASSTGGHQPQHF.